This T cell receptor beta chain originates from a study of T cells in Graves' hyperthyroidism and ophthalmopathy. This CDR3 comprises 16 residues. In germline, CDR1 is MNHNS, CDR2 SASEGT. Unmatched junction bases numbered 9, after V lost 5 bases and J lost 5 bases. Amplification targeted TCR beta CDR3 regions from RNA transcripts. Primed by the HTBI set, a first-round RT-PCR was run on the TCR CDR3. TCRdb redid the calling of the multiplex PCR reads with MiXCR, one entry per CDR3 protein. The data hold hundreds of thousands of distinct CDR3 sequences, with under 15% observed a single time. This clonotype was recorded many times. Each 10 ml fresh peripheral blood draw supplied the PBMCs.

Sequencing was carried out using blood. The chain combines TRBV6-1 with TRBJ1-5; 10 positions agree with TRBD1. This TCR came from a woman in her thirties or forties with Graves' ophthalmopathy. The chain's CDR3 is CASSPQTGGADQPQHF. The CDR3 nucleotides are TGTGCCAGCAGTCCCCAGACAGGGGGCGCCGATCAGCCCCAGCATTTT.